This T cell receptor (beta chain) was sequenced for a study of CD8+ T cells in alopecia areata. Study-level information: Treated patients were given 5 to 10 mg oral tofacitinib twice daily. Tofacitinib ran for 6 to 18 months before 6 months off drug. Overall study findings and caveats: A great number of expanded lesional clones endured in scalp and blood during tofacitinib.

Comments on this clone: Its antigen remains unidentified.

Extraction of RNA preceded its reverse transcription into cDNA, which served as the sequencing template. The repertoire was sequenced with immunoSEQ multiplex PCR; TCRdb's copy has only in-frame clones and lacks some. This table holds about 120,000 clones, more than 40% found once. The CDR3 contains 15 residues. Trimming took 2 bases from V and 9 from J, leaving 14 bases between them. Germline CDR1 and CDR2: MGHDK and SYGVNS. Treatment here: oral pan-JAK inhibitor, 5-10 mg twice daily. Patients with alopecia areata provided lesional scalp punch biopsies as well as peripheral blood. The sequence came from a human donor with alopecia areata. Sequences were derived from CD4+ T cells sorted from blood, sampled at week 4, from a patient treated with tofacitinib. The chain recombines TRBV25-1 with TRBJ1-6; D is perhaps TRBD1 (5 bases). The CDR3 DNA follows: TGTGCCAGCAGTGAACCTCGAGGGGCGGGTTCACCCCTCCACTTT. This sequence encodes CASSEPRGAGSPLHF. Combining the CDR3 with reference TRBV25-1 and TRBJ1-6 gives the whole variable domain EADIYQTPRYLVIGTGKKITLECSQTMGHDKMYWYQQDPGMELHLIHYSYGVNSTEKGDLSSESTVSRIRTEHFPLTLESARPSHTSQYLCASSEPRGAGSPLHFGNGTRLTVT.